This T cell receptor (beta chain) came from a study of blood T cell repertoires in COVID-19 (dated by TCRdb to about 2020). The study in broad terms: The collaborator samples originated in the United States, Italy and Spain and spanned the acute and convalescent phases of COVID-19. The prospective study material was composed of cDNA or gDNA derived from T cells, B-cell-depleted T cells, or PBMCs. HLA class I and class II types, where available, came from metadata supplied by the sample provider rather than from assay-based typing. Deeply sampled blood TCRbeta repertoires from subjects exposed to, actively infected with, or recovered from COVID-19 were included in the dataset. A freely available public database, intended as a resource for researchers studying the immune response to SARS-CoV-2, is where the repertoires were released. Samples were obtained from the ongoing ImmuneRACE study (first 160 participants) and from 1,254 subjects provided by 6 global collaborators. The sample metadata nearly always contained a de-identified subject ID, COVID-19 status, age in years and sex. Study-wide findings and limitations: How much clinical and demographic metadata was included differed by source and by participant, and the metadata was provided uncurated.

Based on the germline V gene, the CDR1 and CDR2 sequences are MNHEY and SVGAGI. The CDR3 contains 14 residues, cysteine and phenylalanine counted. Only the CDR3 DNA stays, 42 bases, in frame from base 1. V is pared back by 6 bases and J by 5 bases, with 14 bases lying between the germline termini. TCRbeta CDR3 regions were amplified from genomic DNA by means of the immunoSEQ Assay, a bias-controlled multiplex PCR. The source study handled its data this way. Nucleated cell counts per sample were estimated from amplification of reference gene primers within the assay. To quantify the absolute abundance of each unique TCRbeta CDR3 rearrangement, sequence reads were collapsed and filtered. For each sample, productive Simpson clonality was calculated as the square root of Simpson's diversity index across productive rearrangements. TCRdb retrieved this table from immuneACCESS and kept in-frame rearrangements only. Not all clones are present; in checked studies, unresolved V genes account for under half, and no reason is known for the remainder. That table gives V, J and clone size, and the DNA gave D and trimming. This sample comprises fewer than 500,000 clones, roughly 85% of them detected only once. The ten most abundant clones make up over 1.5% of the sample.

As to this clone: Its antigen specificity is not known. Per-base qualities were not stored, and no clone one base away is much larger.

In the prospective study, participants were about 18 to 90 years old, resided in about two dozen geographic areas of the United States, and were enrolled through a virtual design. In the prospective study, cohorts were assigned on the basis of participant-reported clinical history obtained from a screening survey and a study questionnaire. Each participant in the prospective study had whole blood, serum and a nasopharyngeal or oropharyngeal swab collected by mobile phlebotomists. Over an approximately 2-month period, participants in the prospective study had the option of providing additional blood draws and questionnaires. Before DNA extraction, prospective study blood samples were shipped either frozen or at room temperature.

Specimen: PBMCs or T cells enriched from blood (not recorded which). This receptor was obtained from a woman aged 18-29 years with acute COVID-19. This receptor chain uses TRBV6-5 and TRBJ1-5, and possibly TRBD1, on 5 matching bases. The CDR3 region reads CASRGEGVHQPQHF. The bases are TGTGCCAGCAGAGGAGAAGGGGTACATCAGCCCCAGCATTTT.